The 16 T cell receptor beta chains below were found in one sample sequenced in a study of T cell responses to AZD1222 COVID-19 vaccine. Sequencing used immunoSEQ multiplex PCR; TCRdb keeps in-frame clones, though not all of them. The sample has 110,000 to 150,000 clones; about 92% are singletons. The material was peripheral blood, obtained on day 0 of AZD1222 vaccination. These receptors were obtained from an adult in good health.

The rearrangement links TRBV9 to TRBJ2-7; D not certain. Trimming removed 0 bases at V and 6 bases at J, with 13 bases between. There are 14 residues in the CDR3. The germline V gene has CDR1 SGDLS and CDR2 YYNGEE. The CDR3 is CASSVDPAGFEQYF. As DNA, the CDR3 is TGTGCCAGCAGCGTAGACCCCGCCGGGTTCGAGCAGTACTTC.

The chain links TRBV19 to TRBJ2-3, with TRBD2 identical over 14 bases. V shed 5 bases, J shed 8 bases, and the junction held 9 bases outside the gene matches. The CDR3 contains 16 residues. Germline V lookup: CDR1 LNHDA, CDR2 SQIVND (reference sequence). The chain's CDR3 is CASSASTSGGGGTQYF. CDR3 sequence (DNA): TGTGCCAGTAGTGCCTCGACTAGCGGGGGGGGCGGTACGCAGTATTTT.

J is TRBJ2-5 and V is TRBV2; 8 bases map to TRBD2. V shed 4 bases, J shed 2 bases, and the junction held 6 bases outside the gene matches. Germline CDR1 and CDR2: SNHLY and FYNNEI. The CDR3 runs 15 residues. The CDR3 protein is CASSAVAGRQETQYF. DNA for the CDR3: TGTGCCAGCAGTGCCGTAGCGGGGAGGCAAGAGACCCAGTACTTC.

The genes are TRBV3-1 (or the pseudogene TRBV3-2) and TRBJ1-4; 7 nucleotides match TRBD1. Germline trimming cut 0 bases from V and 10 bases from J; bases unmatched to any gene: 11. The germline V gene encodes CDR1 LGHDT and CDR2 YNNKEL (reference sequence). This CDR3 comprises 16 residues. The CDR3 loop reads CASSQDGLGGGGKLFF. DNA of the CDR3: TGTGCCAGCAGCCAAGATGGTTTAGGGGGCGGAGGAAAACTGTTTTTT.

The rearrangement links TRBV2 to TRBJ1-5; 11 bases align to TRBD1. The germline gives CDR1 SNHLY, CDR2 FYNNEI. CDR3 length: 15 residues. V trimming: 7 bases; J trimming: 7 bases; junction bases outside the gene matches: 9. The CDR3, as DNA: TGTGCCAGCACCGGGACAGGGGGAGCAGAACAGCCCCAGCATTTT. Translating gives CASTGTGGAEQPQHF.

The chain links TRBV28 to TRBJ1-5, with 8 bases identical to TRBD1. CDR1 and CDR2 from the germline V gene are MDHEN and SYDVKM. Trimming took 4 bases from V and 5 from J; bases not matched to a gene: 10. This CDR3 region has 16 residues. The CDR3 sequence: CASSSPDREIDQPQHF. DNA of the CDR3: TGTGCCAGCAGTTCCCCGGACAGGGAGATTGATCAGCCCCAGCATTTT.

The gene calls are TRBV12-3 or TRBV12-4 and TRBJ2-5; no clear D gene. The CDR3 spans 13 residues. V was trimmed by 6 bases and J by 5 bases, leaving 13 bases between them. The DNA for the CDR3 is TGTGCCAGCAGGCCACGGATTATCGAGACCCAGTACTTC. Encoded protein: CASRPRIIETQYF.

This clone was counted a few times. The V and J genes are TRBV7-8 and TRBJ2-1, with TRBD1 identical over 8 bases. Germline lookup yields CDR1 SGHVS and CDR2 FQNEAQ. This CDR3 region has 14 residues. The V gene end was trimmed by 4 bases and the J gene end by 6 bases; junction bases not matched to a gene: 5. As DNA, the CDR3 is TGTGCCAGCAGCTCGGACAGGGTCGTCAATGAGCAGTTCTTC. It encodes CASSSDRVVNEQFF.

As DNA, the CDR3 is TGTGCCACCAGTGATAGAAATACGACAAGCAATCAGCCCCAGCATTTT. Translated: CATSDRNTTSNQPQHF. This chain uses TRBV24-1 with TRBJ1-5, with D uncertain. Trimming shortened V by 3 bases and J by 1 base, and 12 bases separated the two germline ends. The CDR3 consists of 16 residues. CDR1 and CDR2 (germline): KGHDR, SFDVKD.

This clone was detected only a few times. The chain employs TRBV3-1 (or the pseudogene TRBV3-2) and TRBJ2-7, with D unresolved. Between the trimmed V and J ends, which lost 8 bases and 0 bases, there was a span of 14 bases. CDR1 is LGHDT, CDR2 YNNKEL, per germline (reference sequence). This CDR3 has 14 amino acids. The CDR3 sequence is CASATGPSSYEQYF. CDR3 DNA: TGTGCCAGCGCCACCGGTCCAAGCTCCTACGAGCAGTACTTC.

The chain carries TRBV4-2 and TRBJ1-5; TRBD1 agrees at 7 bases. V lost 0 bases to trimming and J lost 4 bases; unmatched junction nucleotides: 6. In germline, CDR1 is LGHNA, CDR2 YNFKEQ. The CDR3 runs to 16 residues. This CDR3 is CASSQEAGGRNQPQHF. The DNA for the CDR3 is TGTGCCAGCAGCCAAGAGGCAGGGGGAAGGAATCAGCCCCAGCATTTT.

The genes are TRBV6-1 and TRBJ1-1, with unresolved D. Germline values: CDR1 MNHNS, CDR2 SASEGT. This CDR3 contains 16 residues. The V end was cut by 0 bases, the J end by 4 bases, with 15 bases between. The CDR3 DNA reads TGTGCCAGCAGTGAAGCCACAGACCAATCCAGCACTGAAGCTTTCTTT. As protein: CASSEATDQSSTEAFF.

V gene TRBV9 combines with J gene TRBJ2-1; D may be TRBD1 (5 bases). Trimming left V 0 bases short and J 10 bases short, with 11 bases between. CDR1 and CDR2 from the germline V gene are SGDLS and YYNGEE. The CDR3 consists of 13 residues. CDR3 nucleotides: TGTGCCAGCAGCGTAGGCCCAGGGCGAGAGCAGTTCTTC. It specifies CASSVGPGREQFF.

The chain joins TRBV19 to TRBJ1-5, with D hard to call. Germline CDR1 reads LNHDA; CDR2 reads SQIVND (reference sequence). This CDR3 has 13 amino acids. Trimming took off 6 bases at V and 6 bases at J, with 12 bases between the two ends. CDR3 protein: CASRDRVGQPQHF. CDR3 DNA sequence: TGTGCCAGTAGGGATAGGGTGGGTCAGCCCCAGCATTTT.

The chain recombines TRBV9 with TRBJ1-1, with D possibly TRBD1 on 5 matching bases. Germline loops: CDR1 SGDLS, CDR2 YYNGEE. CDR3 length: 14 residues. The ends were cut back, 3 bases at V and 5 bases at J, with 14 bases in the middle. CDR3 nucleotides: TGTGCCAGCAGCGCTACGTGGGGGAGGACTGAAGCTTTCTTT. This codes for CASSATWGRTEAFF. Drawing the rest from reference TRBV9 and TRBJ1-1, the complete variable domain is DSGVTQTPKHLITATGQRVTLRCSPRSGDLSVYWYQQSLDQGLQFLIQYYNGEERAKGNILERFSAQQFPDLHSELNLSSLELGDSALYFCASSATWGRTEAFFGQGTRLTVV.

A single count supports this clone. V usage is TRBV19 and J usage is TRBJ2-7, with 13 bases that match TRBD2. This CDR3 has 15 residues. The V segment lost 5 bases and the J segment 4 bases; nucleotides outside the gene matches: 5. In germline, CDR1 is LNHDA, CDR2 SQIVND (reference sequence). The CDR3 is CASSGRTSGGYEQYF. Written as DNA, the CDR3 is TGTGCCAGTAGTGGGCGGACTAGCGGGGGTTACGAGCAGTACTTC.